This TCR beta chain was sequenced during a study of blood T cell repertoires in COVID-19. The overall study: Samples representing acute and convalescent COVID-19 were sourced from the United States, Italy and Spain. T cells, B-cell-depleted T cells, or PBMCs supplied cDNA or gDNA.

Source study methods: How many nucleated cells were present was estimated from reference gene primer amplification. Sequenced by immunoSEQ multiplex PCR; TCRdb stores in-frame clones only, minus some. From that table come the V and J calls and clone size; the DNA was used to work out D and trimming. The sample includes around 200,000 clones, less than 90% of them seen just once. The sequence derives from a man between 65 and 85 years old with active or convalescent COVID-19. The sequencing input was peripheral blood.

Here the CDR3 reads CASSPQGEQPQHF. CDR3 DNA: TGTGCCAGTAGTCCGCAGGGTGAGCAGCCCCAGCATTTT. J is TRBJ1-5 and V is TRBV19; a weak D match, TRBD1 (5 bases). The CDR3 is made up of 13 amino acids. Germline V gene sequence: CDR1 LNHDA, CDR2 SQIVND (reference sequence). Trimming removed 5 bases at V and 7 bases at J, with 12 bases between.